This T cell receptor (beta chain) was captured by sequencing in a study of PD-1 blockade in classical Hodgkin lymphoma. V was pared by 4 bases and J by 4 bases, with 2 bases of the junction left unmatched. Germline V lookup: CDR1 LGHNA, CDR2 YNFKEQ. The CDR3 runs 13 residues. Only in-frame clones appear in the TCRdb table, and some are missing; sequencing was by immunoSEQ multiplex PCR. The sample holds some 93,000 clones, 83% seen once. Stated time point: cycle 4 day 1 (C4D1), after more than five weeks of nivolumab. No patient escaped relapse after autologous stem cell transplantation, and brentuximab vedotin exposure varied.

This TCR derives from a human donor with classical Hodgkin lymphoma. The sequencing here drew on peripheral blood mononuclear cells (PBMCs), taken before the fourth cycle of nivolumab. The rearrangement joins TRBV4-2 to TRBJ2-7; 9 bases align to TRBD1. The CDR3 DNA sequence: TGTGCCAGCAGCCGGGACAGGGAGTACGAGCAGTACTTC. It translates to CASSRDREYEQYF.